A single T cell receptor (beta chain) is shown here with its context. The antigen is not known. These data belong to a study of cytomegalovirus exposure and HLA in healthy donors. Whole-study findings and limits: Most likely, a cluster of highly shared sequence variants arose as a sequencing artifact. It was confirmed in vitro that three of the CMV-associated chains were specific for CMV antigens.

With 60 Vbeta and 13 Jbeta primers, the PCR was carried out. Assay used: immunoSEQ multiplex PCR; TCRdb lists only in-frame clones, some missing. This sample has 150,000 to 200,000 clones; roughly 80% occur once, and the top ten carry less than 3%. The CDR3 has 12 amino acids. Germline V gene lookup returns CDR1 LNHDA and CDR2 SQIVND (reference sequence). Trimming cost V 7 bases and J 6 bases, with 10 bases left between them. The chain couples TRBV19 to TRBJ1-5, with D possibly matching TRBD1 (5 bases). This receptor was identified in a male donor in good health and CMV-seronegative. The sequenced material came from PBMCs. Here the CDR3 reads CASNSGFQPQHF. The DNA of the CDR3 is TGTGCCAGTAACTCAGGGTTTCAGCCCCAGCATTTT.